The 5 T cell receptor beta chains below come from one sample, sequenced in a study of blood T cell repertoires in COVID-19 (dated by TCRdb to 2020 to 2022). To prepare the library, the immunoSEQ multiplex PCR assay was applied. In TCRdb, the immuneACCESS table is reduced to in-frame sequences with V and J assigned. These tables do not hold every clone; where another copy was compared, an unresolved V gene accounts for under half, and the others remain unexplained. In this sample the table shows 60,000 to 85,000 clones, around 88% of which occur a single time. The ten largest clones represent around 17% of the sample. Input material: peripheral blood. These receptors were obtained from a human donor in a cohort sampled during active COVID-19.

The chain links TRBV18 to TRBJ2-5, with 7 positions matching TRBD2. Germline CDR1 KGHSH, CDR2 LQKENI. J gave up 7 bases and V 3 bases, and 11 bases lay outside the gene matches. This CDR3 is 15 amino acids long. The CDR3 loop reads CASSPAGLAVRTQYF. The CDR3 DNA follows: TGTGCCAGCTCACCCGCCGGGCTAGCGGTGCGGACCCAGTACTTC.

The V and J genes are TRBV30 and TRBJ2-1; D not certain. V gave up 1 base and J gave up 9 bases, with 13 bases separating them. The germline V gene has CDR1 GTSNPN and CDR2 SVGIG (reference sequence). There are 13 residues in the CDR3. The CDR3 is CAWSARVRVEQFF. CDR3 DNA: TGTGCCTGGAGTGCCCGAGTCCGGGTTGAGCAGTTCTTC.

The V call is TRBV7-9, the J call TRBJ2-2, with D hard to call. The CDR3 is made up of 13 amino acids. The germline CDR1 and CDR2 sequences are SEHNR and FQNEAQ (reference sequence). Trimming cost V 8 bases and J 7 bases, with 14 bases left between them. CDR3 DNA: TGTGCCAGCCGACCTGGGCGCGTCGGGGAGCTGTTTTTT. This encodes CASRPGRVGELFF.

The V gene is TRBV18, the J gene TRBJ1-3, with a possible D match to TRBD1 (6 bases). This CDR3 is 15 amino acids long. Germline lookup yields CDR1 KGHSH and CDR2 LQKENI. The V and J ends lost 3 bases and 0 bases respectively, with 9 bases between them. The CDR3 bases are TGTGCCAGCTCACCGAGACAGGTCTCTGGAAACACCATATATTTT. Protein: CASSPRQVSGNTIYF.

The chain couples TRBV27 to TRBJ2-1; 7 positions agree with TRBD2. The CDR3 contains 16 residues. The V segment lost 8 bases and the J segment 0 bases; nucleotides outside the gene matches: 10. Germline assignment: CDR1 MNHEY and CDR2 SMNVEV (reference sequence). This chain's CDR3 is CASVPLRGSSYNEQFF. CDR3 DNA sequence: TGTGCCAGCGTGCCTCTGCGGGGGAGCTCCTACAATGAGCAGTTCTTC.